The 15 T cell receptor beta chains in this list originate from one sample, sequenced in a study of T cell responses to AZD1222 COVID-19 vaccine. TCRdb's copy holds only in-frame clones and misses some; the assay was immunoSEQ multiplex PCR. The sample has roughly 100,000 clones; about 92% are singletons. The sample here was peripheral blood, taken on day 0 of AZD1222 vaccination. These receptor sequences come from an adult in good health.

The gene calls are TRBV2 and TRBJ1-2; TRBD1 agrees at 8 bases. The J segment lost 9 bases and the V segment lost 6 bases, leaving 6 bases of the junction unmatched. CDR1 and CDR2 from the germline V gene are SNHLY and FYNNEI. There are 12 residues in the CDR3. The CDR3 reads CASRRQGNRYTF. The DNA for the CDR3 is TGTGCCAGCAGGAGACAGGGGAATCGCTACACCTTC.

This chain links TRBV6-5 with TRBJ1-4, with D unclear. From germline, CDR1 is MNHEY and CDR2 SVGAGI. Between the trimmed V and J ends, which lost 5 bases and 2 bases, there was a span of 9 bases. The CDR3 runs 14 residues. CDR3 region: CASSPSGTNEKLFF. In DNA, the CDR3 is TGTGCCAGCAGTCCTAGCGGGACTAATGAAAAACTGTTTTTT.

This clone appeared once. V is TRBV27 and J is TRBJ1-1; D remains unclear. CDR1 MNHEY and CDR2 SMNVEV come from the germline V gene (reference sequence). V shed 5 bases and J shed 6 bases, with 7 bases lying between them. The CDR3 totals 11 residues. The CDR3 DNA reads TGTGCCAGCAGTGGACGGGCTGAAGCTTTCTTT. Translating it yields CASSGRAEAFF.

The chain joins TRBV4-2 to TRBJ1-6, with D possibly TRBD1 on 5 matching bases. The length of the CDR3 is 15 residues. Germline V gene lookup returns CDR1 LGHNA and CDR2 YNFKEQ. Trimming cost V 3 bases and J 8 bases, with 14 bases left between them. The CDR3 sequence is CASSHLEGKDSPLHF. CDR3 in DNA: TGTGCCAGCAGCCACTTGGAGGGGAAGGATTCACCCCTCCACTTT.

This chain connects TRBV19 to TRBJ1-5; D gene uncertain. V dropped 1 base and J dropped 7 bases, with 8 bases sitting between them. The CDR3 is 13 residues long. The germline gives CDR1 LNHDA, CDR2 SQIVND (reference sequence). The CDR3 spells CASSIVWRQPQHF. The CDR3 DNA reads TGTGCCAGTAGTATAGTTTGGAGGCAGCCCCAGCATTTT.

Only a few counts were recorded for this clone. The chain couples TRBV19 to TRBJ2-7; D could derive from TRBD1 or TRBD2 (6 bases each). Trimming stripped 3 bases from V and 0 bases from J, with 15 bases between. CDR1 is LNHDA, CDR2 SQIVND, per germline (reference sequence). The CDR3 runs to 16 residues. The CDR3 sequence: CASSIRGGTSSYEQYF. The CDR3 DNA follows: TGTGCCAGTAGTATTCGCGGCGGGACATCCTCCTACGAGCAGTACTTC.

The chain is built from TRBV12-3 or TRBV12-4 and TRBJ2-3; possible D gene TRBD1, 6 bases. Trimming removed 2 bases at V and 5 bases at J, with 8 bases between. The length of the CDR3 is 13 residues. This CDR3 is CASSLQGKDTQYF. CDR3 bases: TGTGCCAGCAGTTTACAGGGGAAAGATACGCAGTATTTT.

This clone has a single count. Here the CDR3 reads CASTEVGARASYEQYF. Here the CDR3 DNA reads TGTGCCAGCACCGAGGTGGGGGCCCGGGCCTCCTACGAGCAGTACTTC. V is TRBV27 and J is TRBJ2-7, with D perhaps matching TRBD1 (6 bases). Germline CDR1 is MNHEY and CDR2 is SMNVEV (reference sequence). The CDR3 sequence is 16 residues long. The ends were cut back, 7 bases at V and 0 bases at J, with 19 bases in the middle.

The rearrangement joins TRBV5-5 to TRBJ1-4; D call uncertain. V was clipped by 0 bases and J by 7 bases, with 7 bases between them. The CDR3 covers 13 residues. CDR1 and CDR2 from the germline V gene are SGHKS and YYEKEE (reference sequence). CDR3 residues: CASSLAGGEKLFF. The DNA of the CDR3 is TGTGCCAGCAGCTTGGCAGGTGGTGAAAAACTGTTTTTT.

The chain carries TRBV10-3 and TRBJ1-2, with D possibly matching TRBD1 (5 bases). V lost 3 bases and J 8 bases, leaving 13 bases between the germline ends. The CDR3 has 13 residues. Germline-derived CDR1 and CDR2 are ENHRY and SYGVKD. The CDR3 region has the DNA TGTGCCATCAGTGACAGGGAGGTTGGAGGCTACACCTTC. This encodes CAISDREVGGYTF.

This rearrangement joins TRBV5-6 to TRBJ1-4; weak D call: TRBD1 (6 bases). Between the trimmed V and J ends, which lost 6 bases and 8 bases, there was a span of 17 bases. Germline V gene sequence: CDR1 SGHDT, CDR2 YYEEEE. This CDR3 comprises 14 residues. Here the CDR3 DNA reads TGTGCCAGCACTCTATGGGGGGCTCGGGAAAAACTGTTTTTT. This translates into CASTLWGAREKLFF.

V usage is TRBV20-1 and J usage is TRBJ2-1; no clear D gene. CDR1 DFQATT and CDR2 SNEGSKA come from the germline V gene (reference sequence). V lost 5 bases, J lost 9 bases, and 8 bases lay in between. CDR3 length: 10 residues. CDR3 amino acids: CSASQSEQFF. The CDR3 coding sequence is TGCAGTGCTTCACAATCTGAGCAGTTCTTC.

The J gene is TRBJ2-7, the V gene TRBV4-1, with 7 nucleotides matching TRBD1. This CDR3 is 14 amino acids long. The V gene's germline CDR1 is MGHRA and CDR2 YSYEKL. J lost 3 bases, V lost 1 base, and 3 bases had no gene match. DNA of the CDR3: TGCGCCAGCAGCCAAGCTCAGGGGGACTACGAGCAGTACTTC. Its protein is CASSQAQGDYEQYF.

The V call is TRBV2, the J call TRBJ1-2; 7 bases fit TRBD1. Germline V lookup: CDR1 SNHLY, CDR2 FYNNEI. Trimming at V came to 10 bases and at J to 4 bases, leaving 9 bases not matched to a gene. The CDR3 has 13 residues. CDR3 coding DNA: TGTGCCAAGTCTCGGGACAGTGGCTATGGCTACACCTTC. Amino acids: CAKSRDSGYGYTF.

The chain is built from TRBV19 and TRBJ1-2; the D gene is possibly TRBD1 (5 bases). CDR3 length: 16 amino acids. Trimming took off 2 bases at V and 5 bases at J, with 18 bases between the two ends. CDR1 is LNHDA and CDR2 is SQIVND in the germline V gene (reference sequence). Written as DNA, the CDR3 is TGTGCCAGTAGTATATCGTTTACAGGTGGGCTATATGGCTACACCTTC. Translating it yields CASSISFTGGLYGYTF.